Detailed here is one T cell receptor beta chain. The CDR3 has 14 amino acids. Trimming pared 4 bases from V and 8 bases from J, leaving 15 bases between. The germline V gene has CDR1 LNHNV and CDR2 YYDKDF (reference sequence). The record originates from a study of neoadjuvant nivolumab and ipilimumab in lung cancer. Clones were sequenced by immunoSEQ multiplex PCR, and TCRdb holds only the in-frame ones, with some missing. The data hold over 4,000 clones, with around 91% observed a single time. This sample comprised blood, obtained after neoadjuvant nivolumab, alone or with ipilimumab, at or shortly before surgery. The chain uses TRBV15 and TRBJ2-1, with no clear D. This TCR was recovered from an adult with non-small cell lung cancer. Some clones in this sample may be carry-over from other donors' samples. This CDR3 reads CATSNPSRLDEQFF. Written as DNA, the CDR3 is TGTGCCACCAGCAACCCTAGTCGATTGGATGAGCAGTTCTTC.